The TCR beta chain described here comes from a study of early T cells in non-severe SARS-CoV-2 infection. As for the study in general: Investigators sequenced bulk RNA drawn from unsorted whole blood, and chains remained unpaired. General observations from the study: Comparison of clonotypes with VDJdb favored anti-spike CD8 responses while missing private and CD4 specificities.

Germline V gene sequence: CDR1 DFQATT, CDR2 SNEGSKA (reference sequence). The CDR3 contains 12 residues. V was pared by 4 bases and J by 4 bases, with 10 bases between. This clonotype has just a few counts. Its matching antigen is unknown. Individual cDNA molecules each received unique molecular identifiers attached to them. TCRdb recomputed calls from the 5' RACE reads with MiXCR, one row per CDR3 protein. The sample holds about 25,000 distinct CDR3 sequences; about 4.5% are singletons and the top ten take about a sixth. Sequencing used whole blood. This sequence joins TRBV20-1 and TRBJ2-5; D possibly matches TRBD1 or TRBD2 (5 bases each). This TCR came from an adult who was a healthcare worker with PCR-confirmed SARS-CoV-2 infection or an uninfected control (not recorded which). CDR3 in DNA: TGCAGTGCTATCTCTGGGGGAGAGACCCAGTACTTC. This gives the protein CSAISGGETQYF.